Following are 24 T cell receptor beta chains from one sample sequenced in a study of blood T cell repertoires in COVID-19. Method: immunoSEQ multiplex PCR; TCRdb's copy keeps in-frame clones and lacks some. The top ten clones hold 4% of a sample with approximately 140,000 clones, roughly 87% of them seen once. Specimen: PBMCs or T cells enriched from blood (not recorded which). The receptor source for this set is a woman aged 40 to 49 who had been exposed to COVID-19.

A word on this clone: This same CDR3 is encoded by further DNA sequences in the sample. The chain is built from TRBV5-1 and TRBJ1-4; a possible D gene is TRBD1 (5 bases). The germline gives CDR1 SGHRS, CDR2 YFSETQ. V lost 0 bases and J 7 bases, leaving 10 bases between the germline ends. CDR3 length: 14 residues. CDR3 sequence reads: CASSLGQGGEKLFF. CDR3 DNA: TGCGCCAGCAGCTTGGGGCAGGGCGGTGAAAAACTGTTTTTT.

In DNA form, the CDR3 reads TGTGCCAGCAGTGACTTGGACAGTCGAGCTTCCAATCAGCCCCAGCATTTT. This codes for CASSDLDSRASNQPQHF. The chain carries TRBV6-1 and TRBJ1-5; possible D gene TRBD1, 6 bases. Trimming left V 3 bases short and J 3 bases short, with 18 bases between. The CDR3 sequence is 17 residues long. Per the germline V gene, CDR1 is MNHNS and CDR2 is SASEGT.

The rearrangement uses TRBV7-9 and TRBJ1-6; no firm D call. The CDR3 is 14 amino acids. Germline values: CDR1 SEHNR, CDR2 FQNEAQ (reference sequence). V was clipped by 5 bases and J by 10 bases, with 15 bases between them. The DNA for the CDR3 is TGTGCCAGCAGCCCCCCCGACGCCAGGTCACCCCTCCACTTT. Encoded protein: CASSPPDARSPLHF. Supplemented by reference TRBV7-9 and TRBJ1-6, the full variable domain reads DTGVSQNPRHKITKRGQNVTFRCDPISEHNRLYWYRQTLGQGPEFLTYFQNEAQLEKSRLLSDRFSAERPKGSFSTLEIQRTEQGDSAMYLCASSPPDARSPLHFGNGTRLTVT.

The V and J genes are TRBV19 and TRBJ1-4; 8 bases map to TRBD1. The germline gives CDR1 LNHDA, CDR2 SQIVND (reference sequence). The CDR3 has 17 residues. The ends lost 1 base at V and 7 bases at J; junction bases unmatched: 11. The CDR3 region is CASSIGAGQVVGEKLFF. CDR3 bases: TGTGCCAGTAGTATAGGCGCGGGACAGGTGGTTGGTGAAAAACTGTTTTTT.

The V and J genes are TRBV19 and TRBJ1-1; 7 bases align to TRBD1. Germline values: CDR1 LNHDA, CDR2 SQIVND (reference sequence). The CDR3 loop spans 15 amino acids. V gave up 7 bases and J gave up 3 bases; unmatched junction bases: 11. CDR3: CASTHGDRSYTEAFF. DNA of the CDR3: TGTGCCAGTACTCACGGGGACAGAAGCTACACTGAAGCTTTCTTT.

V usage is TRBV11-3 and J usage is TRBJ2-3; 7 bases are shared with TRBD1. V trimming: 4 bases; J trimming: 4 bases; junction bases outside the gene matches: 5. Per the germline V gene, CDR1 is SGHNT and CDR2 is YENEEA. The CDR3 is made up of 14 amino acids. CDR3 sequence (DNA): TGTGCCAGCAGCTCCCAAGGGGGCGCAGATACGCAGTATTTT. Protein product: CASSSQGGADTQYF.

The chain has TRBV27 and TRBJ1-4, with D uncertain. Germline loops: CDR1 MNHEY, CDR2 SMNVEV (reference sequence). Deletions cut 5 bases from V and 6 bases from J, with 13 bases between. This CDR3 spans 14 amino acids. DNA for the CDR3: TGTGCCAGCAGTGTCGGGGTAGTAGATGAAAAACTGTTTTTT. Translated, it gives CASSVGVVDEKLFF. The variable domain in full, with the rest retrieved from reference TRBV27 and TRBJ1-4, is EAQVTQNPRYLITVTGKKLTVTCSQNMNHEYMSWYRQDPGLGLRQIYYSMNVEVTDKGDVPEGYKVSRKEKRNFPLILESPSPNQTSLYFCASSVGVVDEKLFFGSGTQLSVL.

The chain is built from TRBV28 and TRBJ1-4; tentative D call: TRBD1 (6 bases). Trimming removed 6 bases from V and 8 bases from J, with 19 bases in between. Germline V gene lookup returns CDR1 MDHEN and CDR2 SYDVKM. The CDR3 contains 15 residues. CDR3 nucleotides: TGTGCCAGCAGCCCACAGGACAGCTCAAGAGAAAAACTGTTTTTT. Protein product: CASSPQDSSREKLFF.

This chain uses TRBV5-1 with TRBJ2-1; 15 bases are shared with TRBD2. Germline CDR1 and CDR2: SGHRS and YFSETQ. With V trimmed by 0 bases and J by 6 bases, 7 bases remained unmatched. CDR3 size: 18 residues. The CDR3 DNA follows: TGCGCCAGCAGCTTGGGGTTGGGACTAGCGGGGGGCATCAATGAGCAGTTCTTC. Translation gives CASSLGLGLAGGINEQFF. Complete variable domain (other parts from reference TRBV5-1 and TRBJ2-1): KAGVTQTPRYLIKTRGQQVTLSCSPISGHRSVSWYQQTPGQGLQFLFEYFSETQRNKGNFPGRFSGRQFSNSRSEMNVSTLELGDSALYLCASSLGLGLAGGINEQFFGPGTRLTVL.

The rearrangement uses TRBV4-3 and TRBJ1-5; no reliable D call. This CDR3 contains 13 residues. CDR1 LGHNA and CDR2 YSLEER come from the germline V gene. V lost 3 bases to trimming and J lost 6 bases, with 9 bases between them. The CDR3 spells CASSHGSGQPQHF. In nucleotides, the CDR3 is TGCGCCAGCAGCCATGGGAGCGGTCAGCCCCAGCATTTT.

The CDR3: CASSQESLLGYEQYF. CDR3 nucleotides: TGCGCCAGCAGCCAAGAGTCCCTCCTCGGTTACGAGCAGTACTTC. The chain joins TRBV4-1 to TRBJ2-7, with D unclear. CDR3 length: 15 residues. From germline, CDR1 is MGHRA and CDR2 YSYEKL. The V gene lost 0 bases and the J gene lost 4 bases, with 13 bases spanning the gap.

The rearrangement joins TRBV28 to TRBJ1-1; 7 bases line up with TRBD1. CDR3 length: 15 amino acids. J gave up 4 bases and V 6 bases, and 11 bases lay outside the gene matches. Per the germline V gene, CDR1 is MDHEN and CDR2 is SYDVKM. The CDR3 reads CASSKRQGLSTEAFF. The CDR3 DNA reads as TGTGCCAGCAGCAAAAGACAGGGATTGAGCACTGAAGCTTTCTTT.

This clone was counted between two and nine times. The chain recombines TRBV30 with TRBJ2-4; perhaps TRBD2 as D (6 bases). CDR1 and CDR2 (germline): GTSNPN, SVGIG (reference sequence). The CDR3 covers 12 residues. V was trimmed by 3 bases and J by 7 bases, leaving 10 bases between them. In nucleotides, the CDR3 is TGTGCCTGGAGGTGGGGGAGGAACATTCAGTACTTC. As protein: CAWRWGRNIQYF.

This clone was recorded once. The CDR3 sequence: CASSDVAGGGYNEQFF. The CDR3 DNA reads as TGTGCCAGCAGTGATGTAGCGGGAGGGGGATACAATGAGCAGTTCTTC. V is TRBV6-4 and J is TRBJ2-1; TRBD2 matches at 11 bases. The CDR3 is made up of 16 amino acids. Germline lookup yields CDR1 MRHNA and CDR2 SNTAGT. J lost 4 bases, V lost 3 bases, and 5 bases had no gene match.

This clone was detected only a few times. The J gene is TRBJ1-2, the V gene TRBV5-6; D unresolved. Trimming removed 0 bases at V and 8 bases at J, with 8 bases between. Looked up from germline, CDR1 is SGHDT and CDR2 is YYEEEE. The CDR3 is 12 amino acids. The CDR3 DNA is TGTGCCAGCAGCTTGGTTGGGGAGGGCTACACCTTC. Amino acids: CASSLVGEGYTF.

This clone was seen a single time. The chain recombines TRBV12-5 with TRBJ2-1; D remains ambiguous. Germline V gives CDR1 LGHNT, CDR2 FRNRAP. The CDR3 length is 11 residues. The CDR3 protein is CATVTYNEQFF. The DNA of the CDR3 is TGTGCCACGGTTACCTACAATGAGCAGTTCTTC.

The rearrangement links TRBV18 to TRBJ2-5; D is perhaps TRBD1 (5 bases). Germline-derived CDR1 and CDR2 are KGHSH and LQKENI. Trimming removed 2 bases at V and 5 bases at J, with 12 bases between. This CDR3 spans 14 amino acids. CDR3 sequence: CASSPGAPRETQYF. Written as DNA, the CDR3 is TGTGCCAGCTCACCAGGGGCGCCCCGGGAGACCCAGTACTTC.

The chain is built from TRBV2 and TRBJ1-6; D is ambiguous. Trimming shortened V by 11 bases and J by 4 bases, and 15 bases separated the two germline ends. The CDR3 is 14 residues long. CDR1 is SNHLY, CDR2 FYNNEI, per germline. Here the CDR3 DNA reads TGTGCCGGCGGGGATGAAGGATATAATTCACCCCTCCACTTT. It is translated as CAGGDEGYNSPLHF.

The chain is built from TRBV6-5 and TRBJ2-7; no definite D call. V shed 7 bases and J shed 6 bases, with 19 bases lying between them. CDR1 is MNHEY and CDR2 is SVGAGI in the germline V gene. The CDR3 has 14 amino acids. The CDR3 DNA sequence: TGTGCCAGCAAGCTTGGCAGCGAGTTGGGCGAGCAGTACTTC. It yields the protein CASKLGSELGEQYF.

This chain uses TRBV29-1 with TRBJ1-4; no clear D. CDR1 is SQVTM and CDR2 is ANQGSEA in the germline V gene. This CDR3 has 15 residues. V was clipped by 4 bases and J by 0 bases, with 12 bases between them. The CDR3 DNA is TGCAGCGTTGGAGACCGACACGCAACTAATGAAAAACTGTTTTTT. It yields the protein CSVGDRHATNEKLFF.

V gene TRBV5-1 combines with J gene TRBJ2-1; TRBD1 agrees at 8 bases. J was trimmed by 3 bases and V by 3 bases; bases with no gene match: 14. Germline CDR1 reads SGHRS; CDR2 reads YFSETQ. This CDR3 has 18 residues. The CDR3 DNA reads as TGCGCCAGCAGCTGGACAGGGTTTAGTAGATTAAACTACAATGAGCAGTTCTTC. This sequence encodes CASSWTGFSRLNYNEQFF.

The chain recombines TRBV11-3 with TRBJ1-6, with a possible D match to TRBD1 (6 bases). Germline CDR1 is SGHNT and CDR2 is YENEEA. V was cut by 4 bases and J by 9 bases, with 10 bases left in between. The CDR3 contains 13 residues. CDR3 coding DNA: TGTGCCAGCAGCTCAAACAGGGTTTCACCCCTCCACTTT. Protein: CASSSNRVSPLHF.

The chain is built from TRBV19 and TRBJ1-2, with a tentative D call TRBD1 (5 bases). The CDR3 extends over 15 amino acids. Germline V gene data show CDR1 as LNHDA and CDR2 as SQIVND (reference sequence). Trimming took 2 bases from V and 5 from J, leaving 15 bases between them. The CDR3 DNA reads TGTGCCAGTAGTATACTTACCGGCAGGGAATATGGCTACACCTTC. Translated, it gives CASSILTGREYGYTF.

The genes are TRBV5-1 and TRBJ2-7; 7 bases match TRBD1. With V trimmed by 0 bases and J by 0 bases, 12 bases remained unmatched. Looked up from germline, CDR1 is SGHRS and CDR2 is YFSETQ. This CDR3 has 18 residues. In DNA form, the CDR3 reads TGCGCCAGCAGCTTGGCCTCTTCTACAGGGGCCTTCTCCTACGAGCAGTACTTC. This sequence encodes CASSLASSTGAFSYEQYF.